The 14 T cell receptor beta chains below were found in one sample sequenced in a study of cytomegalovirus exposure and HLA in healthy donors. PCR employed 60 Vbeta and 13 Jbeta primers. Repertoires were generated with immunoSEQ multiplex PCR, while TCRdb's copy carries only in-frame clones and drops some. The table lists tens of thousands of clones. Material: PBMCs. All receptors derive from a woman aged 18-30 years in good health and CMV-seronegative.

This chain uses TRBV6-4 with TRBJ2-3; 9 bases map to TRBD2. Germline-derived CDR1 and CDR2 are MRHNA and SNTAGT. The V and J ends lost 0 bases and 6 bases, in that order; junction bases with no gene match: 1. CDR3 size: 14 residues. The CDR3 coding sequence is TGTGCCAGCAGTGACTCGCGGGGGGGCGATACGCAGTATTTT. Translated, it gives CASSDSRGGDTQYF.

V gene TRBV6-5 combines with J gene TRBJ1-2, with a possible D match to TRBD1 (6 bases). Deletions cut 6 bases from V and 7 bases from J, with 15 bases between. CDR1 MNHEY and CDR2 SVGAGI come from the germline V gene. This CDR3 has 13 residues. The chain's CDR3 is CASRHEQGSGYTF. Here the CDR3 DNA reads TGTGCCAGCAGGCATGAACAGGGTTCTGGCTACACCTTC.

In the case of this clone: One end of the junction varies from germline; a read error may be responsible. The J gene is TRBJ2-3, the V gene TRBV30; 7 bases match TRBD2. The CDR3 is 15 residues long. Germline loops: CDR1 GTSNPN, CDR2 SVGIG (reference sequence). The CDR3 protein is CAGSVRGGRADTQYF. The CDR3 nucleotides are TGTGCCGGGAGTGTACGAGGTGGGAGGGCCGATACGCAGTATTTT.

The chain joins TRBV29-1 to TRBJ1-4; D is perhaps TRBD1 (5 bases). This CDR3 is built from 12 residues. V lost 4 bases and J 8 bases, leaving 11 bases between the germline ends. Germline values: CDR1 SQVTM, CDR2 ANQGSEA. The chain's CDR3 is CSVGQPYEKLFF. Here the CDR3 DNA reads TGCAGCGTTGGACAGCCTTACGAAAAACTGTTTTTT.

The CDR3 DNA follows: TGTGCCAGCTCCGCCGGGGGGACTGAAGCTTTCTTT. It codes for CASSAGGTEAFF. This sequence joins TRBV6-5 and TRBJ1-1; tentatively, D is TRBD1 (5 bases). In germline, CDR1 is MNHEY, CDR2 SVGAGI. CDR3 length: 12 residues. V was clipped by 8 bases and J by 5 bases, with 12 bases between them.

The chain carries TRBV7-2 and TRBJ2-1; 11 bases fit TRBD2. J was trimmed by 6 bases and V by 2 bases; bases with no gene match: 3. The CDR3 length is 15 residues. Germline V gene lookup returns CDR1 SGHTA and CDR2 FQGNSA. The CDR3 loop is CASSLRLAGGNEQFF. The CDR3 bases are TGTGCCAGCAGCTTAAGGCTAGCGGGAGGCAATGAGCAGTTCTTC.

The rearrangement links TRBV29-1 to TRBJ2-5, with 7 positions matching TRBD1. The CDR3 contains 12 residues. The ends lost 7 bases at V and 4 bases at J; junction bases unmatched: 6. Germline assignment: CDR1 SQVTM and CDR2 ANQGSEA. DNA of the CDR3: TGCAGCGCCGACAGGGTCGGAGAGACCCAGTACTTC. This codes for CSADRVGETQYF. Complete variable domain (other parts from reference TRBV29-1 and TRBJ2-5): SAVISQKPSRDICQRGTSLTIQCQVDSQVTMMFWYRQQPGQSLTLIATANQGSEATYESGFVIDKFPISRPNLTFSTLTVSNMSPEDSSIYLCSADRVGETQYFGPGTRLLVL.

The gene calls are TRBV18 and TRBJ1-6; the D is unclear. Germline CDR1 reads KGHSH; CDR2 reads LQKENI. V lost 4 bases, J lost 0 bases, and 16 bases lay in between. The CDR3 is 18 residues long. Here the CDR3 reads CASSLKITGSSYNSPLHF. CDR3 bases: TGTGCCAGCTCACTCAAAATTACTGGGAGCTCCTATAATTCACCCCTCCACTTT.

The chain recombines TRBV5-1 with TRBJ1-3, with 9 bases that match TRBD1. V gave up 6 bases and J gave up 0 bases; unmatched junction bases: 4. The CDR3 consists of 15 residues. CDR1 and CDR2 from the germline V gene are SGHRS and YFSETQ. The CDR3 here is CASKGTGSSGNTIYF. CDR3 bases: TGCGCCAGCAAAGGGACAGGGAGCTCTGGAAACACCATATATTTT.

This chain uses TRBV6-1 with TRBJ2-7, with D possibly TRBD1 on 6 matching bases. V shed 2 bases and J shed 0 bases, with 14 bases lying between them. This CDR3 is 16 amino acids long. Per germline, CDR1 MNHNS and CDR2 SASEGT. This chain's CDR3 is CASSEFWQGPSYEQYF. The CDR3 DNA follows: TGTGCCAGCAGTGAATTCTGGCAGGGGCCCTCCTACGAGCAGTACTTC.

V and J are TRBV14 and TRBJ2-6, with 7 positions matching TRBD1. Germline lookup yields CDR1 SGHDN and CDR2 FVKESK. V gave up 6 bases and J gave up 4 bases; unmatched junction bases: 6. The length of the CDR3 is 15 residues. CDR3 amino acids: CASRRTGSGANVLTF. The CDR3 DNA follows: TGTGCCAGCAGAAGGACAGGATCAGGGGCCAACGTCCTGACTTTC.

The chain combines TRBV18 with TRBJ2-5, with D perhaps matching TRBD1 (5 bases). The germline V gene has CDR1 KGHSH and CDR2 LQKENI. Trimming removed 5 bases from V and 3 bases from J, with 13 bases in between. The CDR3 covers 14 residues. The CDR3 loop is CASSWVAREETQYF. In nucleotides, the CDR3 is TGTGCCAGCTCATGGGTTGCCAGGGAAGAGACCCAGTACTTC.

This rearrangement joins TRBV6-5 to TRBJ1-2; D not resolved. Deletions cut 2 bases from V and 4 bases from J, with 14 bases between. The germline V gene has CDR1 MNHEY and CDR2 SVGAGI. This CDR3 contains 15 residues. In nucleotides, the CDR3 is TGTGCCAGCAGTTACACCCTTTCGACAAGCTATGGCTACACCTTC. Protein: CASSYTLSTSYGYTF.

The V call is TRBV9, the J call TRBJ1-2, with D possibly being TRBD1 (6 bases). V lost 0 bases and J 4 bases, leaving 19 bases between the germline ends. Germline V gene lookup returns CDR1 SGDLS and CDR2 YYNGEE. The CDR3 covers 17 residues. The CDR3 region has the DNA TGTGCCAGCAGCGTAGAGCCCAGGGGAGAAGGGGGCTATGGCTACACCTTC. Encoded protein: CASSVEPRGEGGYGYTF.